The present TCR beta chain was sequenced within a study of T cell repertoires in cytomegalovirus infection. Looking at the study overall: Indications came from public TCR beta signatures; they pointed to CMV infection and to a matching HLA type.

In the case of this clonotype: As yet, its antigen is unknown.

TCRdb re-derived calls from the reads in MiXCR, one entry per CDR3 protein. The sample has some 940,000 distinct CDR3 sequences; around 31% are singletons. V dropped 7 bases and J dropped 2 bases, with 9 bases sitting between them. Germline V gene lookup returns CDR1 LGHNT and CDR2 FRNRAP. The CDR3 length is 13 residues. The TCR was taken from a human donor in good health (CMV status not recorded). Some clones in this sample may be carry-over from other donors' samples. The input for sequencing was cultured CD8+ T cells from PBMCs, taken from culture after CMV antigen stimulation. The V gene is TRBV12-5, the J gene TRBJ2-1; D uncertain. CDR3 protein: CASARYAYNEQFF. In DNA form, the CDR3 reads TGTGCTAGTGCCAGGTATGCCTACAATGAGCAGTTCTTC.